The 30 T cell receptor beta chains below were found in one sample sequenced in a study of blood T cell repertoires in COVID-19. Sequencing was performed with immunoSEQ multiplex PCR; in TCRdb, only in-frame clones are kept and a portion is missing. The sample carries approximately 150,000 clones, approximately 87% recorded once. Input material: peripheral blood. Every receptor here comes from a man aged 65 to 85 with active COVID-19.

The genes are TRBV9 and TRBJ2-4; 10 bases map to TRBD2. The CDR3 is 15 residues long. CDR1 is SGDLS, CDR2 YYNGEE, per germline. V lost 0 bases, J lost 7 bases, and 4 bases stayed unmatched. The CDR3 region has the DNA TGTGCCAGCAGCGTAGTGGCTAGCGGGAGTAACATTCAGTACTTC. Translation: CASSVVASGSNIQYF.

The chain has TRBV11-3 and TRBJ2-1; 9 bases are shared with TRBD2. V trimming: 1 base; J trimming: 1 base; junction bases outside the gene matches: 8. CDR3 length equals 18 residues. Germline lookup yields CDR1 SGHNT and CDR2 YENEEA. This CDR3 reads CASSLASSGSTSYNEQFF. CDR3 nucleotide sequence: TGTGCCAGCAGCTTAGCGAGTAGCGGGAGTACTTCCTACAATGAGCAGTTCTTC.

The V gene is TRBV7-3, the J gene TRBJ2-1, with D perhaps TRBD1 (6 bases). In germline, CDR1 is SGHTA, CDR2 FQGTGA. The V end lost 5 bases, the J end lost 4 bases, and 9 bases lay between the germline ends. The CDR3 is made up of 13 amino acids. CDR3 protein: CASSPTGYNEQFF. CDR3 DNA sequence: TGTGCCAGCAGCCCAACAGGGTACAATGAGCAGTTCTTC.

The chain recombines TRBV18 with TRBJ2-7; a possible D gene is TRBD1 (5 bases). This CDR3 comprises 15 residues. Per germline, CDR1 KGHSH and CDR2 LQKENI. Trimming took off 2 bases at V and 3 bases at J, with 14 bases between the two ends. The CDR3 DNA is TGTGCCAGCTCACCATACCGCGCAGGGAACTACGAGCAGTACTTC. This codes for CASSPYRAGNYEQYF.

J is TRBJ1-2 and V is TRBV6-5; 7 nucleotides line up with TRBD1. Germline V gene data show CDR1 as MNHEY and CDR2 as SVGAGI. V lost 4 bases to trimming and J lost 3 bases; unmatched junction nucleotides: 8. The CDR3 is made up of 15 amino acids. The DNA for the CDR3 is TGTGCCAGCAGTTCCCCCGGGACAGCACACTATGGCTACACCTTC. Translated, it gives CASSSPGTAHYGYTF.

The J gene is TRBJ1-2, the V gene TRBV3-1 (or the pseudogene TRBV3-2); D unresolved. The V end lost 0 bases, the J end lost 4 bases, and 9 bases lay between the germline ends. The CDR3 consists of 14 residues. CDR1 and CDR2 from the germline V gene are LGHDT and YNNKEL (reference sequence). CDR3 sequence: CASSQDGAVYGYTF. In nucleotides, the CDR3 is TGTGCCAGCAGCCAAGATGGAGCCGTCTATGGCTACACCTTC.

The CDR3 nucleotides read TGTGCCAGCAGCCTCCCGACAGGGGATTCCAAAGACAATGAGCAGTTCTTC. It is translated as CASSLPTGDSKDNEQFF. V and J are TRBV3-1 (or the pseudogene TRBV3-2) and TRBJ2-1, with TRBD1 matching 8 bases. Germline values: CDR1 LGHDT, CDR2 YNNKEL (reference sequence). The CDR3 contains 17 residues. V lost 4 bases to trimming and J lost 5 bases; unmatched junction nucleotides: 13.

The rearrangement links TRBV27 to TRBJ2-5; D unresolved. Germline V gives CDR1 MNHEY, CDR2 SMNVEV (reference sequence). CDR3 length: 14 amino acids. The ends were cut back, 0 bases at V and 2 bases at J, with 7 bases in the middle. In nucleotides, the CDR3 is TGTGCCAGCAGTTTATCGTCAGTACAAGAGACCCAGTACTTC. Translation gives CASSLSSVQETQYF.

This clone was observed once. The chain has TRBV6-6 and TRBJ1-1; 7 bases are a match to TRBD1. CDR3 length equals 12 residues. CDR1 is MNHNY, CDR2 SVGAGI, per germline (reference sequence). Trimming cost V 5 bases and J 7 bases; bases outside gene matches: 4. The CDR3 region is CASSRQGNEAFF. The CDR3 DNA reads as TGTGCCAGCAGTAGACAGGGCAATGAAGCTTTCTTT.

The chain carries TRBV27 and TRBJ2-7, with 10 bases lining up with TRBD2. J was trimmed by 3 bases and V by 3 bases; bases with no gene match: 5. Germline V gives CDR1 MNHEY, CDR2 SMNVEV (reference sequence). CDR3 length: 15 residues. The CDR3: CASSLIAGGNYEQYF. The CDR3, as DNA: TGTGCCAGCAGTTTGATAGCGGGAGGTAACTACGAGCAGTACTTC.

The gene calls are TRBV15 and TRBJ1-4; 10 bases match TRBD1. Germline lookup yields CDR1 LNHNV and CDR2 YYDKDF (reference sequence). Trimming at V came to 0 bases and at J to 7 bases, leaving 8 bases not matched to a gene. The CDR3 sequence is 17 residues long. The DNA for the CDR3 is TGTGCCACCAGCAGAGAGGGGCGACAGGGGGCGGCTGAAAAACTGTTTTTT. Translating gives CATSREGRQGAAEKLFF.

The rearrangement joins TRBV5-1 to TRBJ1-1; tentative D call: TRBD1 (6 bases). The CDR3 totals 15 residues. Germline CDR1 is SGHRS and CDR2 is YFSETQ. V lost 2 bases, J lost 4 bases, and 15 bases lay in between. The CDR3 sequence is CASSLLPQGTTEAFF. CDR3 in DNA: TGCGCCAGCAGCTTACTACCCCAGGGGACCACTGAAGCTTTCTTT.

The V call is TRBV27, the J call TRBJ1-5, with a weak D call TRBD1 (6 bases). V was clipped by 1 base and J by 1 base, with 17 bases between them. The germline V gene encodes CDR1 MNHEY and CDR2 SMNVEV (reference sequence). The CDR3 totals 18 residues. DNA of the CDR3: TGTGCCAGCAGTTTATGGGCGGGGGGCTCCTCAAGCAATCAGCCCCAGCATTTT. Protein product: CASSLWAGGSSSNQPQHF.

J is TRBJ1-1 and V is TRBV5-8, with D possibly TRBD1 on 6 matching bases. Per the germline V gene, CDR1 is SGHTS and CDR2 is YDEGEE. V lost 0 bases and J lost 7, with 10 bases in between. This CDR3 spans 13 amino acids. The CDR3 DNA is TGTGCCAGCAGCTTGGAACAGGGCAGTGAAGCTTTCTTT. Translated: CASSLEQGSEAFF.

This clone was found once. The J gene is TRBJ2-3, the V gene TRBV5-1; TRBD2 aligns across 15 bases. V trimming: 3 bases; J trimming: 2 bases; junction bases outside the gene matches: 7. Germline CDR1 and CDR2: SGHRS and YFSETQ. This CDR3 contains 18 residues. DNA for the CDR3: TGCGCCAGCAGCTCCGGACTAGCGGGAGGGCGGGACACAGATACGCAGTATTTT. Translated, it gives CASSSGLAGGRDTDTQYF.

This clone has more than one count but fewer than ten. The chain combines TRBV6-5 with TRBJ1-1; D is undetermined. Germline CDR1 and CDR2: MNHEY and SVGAGI. The CDR3 sequence is 12 residues long. The V end lost 8 bases, the J end lost 3 bases, and 10 bases lay between the germline ends. In nucleotides, the CDR3 is TGTGCCAGCCTTTCTCGGTACACTGAAGCTTTCTTT. This codes for CASLSRYTEAFF.

V usage is TRBV7-9 and J usage is TRBJ2-3, with 14 bases aligning to TRBD2. Germline V gene lookup returns CDR1 SEHNR and CDR2 FQNEAQ (reference sequence). The CDR3 length is 18 residues. The V and J ends lost 5 bases and 0 bases, in that order; junction bases with no gene match: 7. The CDR3 region has the DNA TGTGCCAGCAGCCTAGAAGGGACTAGCGGGAGTAGCACAGATACGCAGTATTTT. It encodes CASSLEGTSGSSTDTQYF.

The rearrangement joins TRBV6-4 to TRBJ2-7, with D perhaps matching TRBD2 (5 bases). Per germline, CDR1 MRHNA and CDR2 SNTAGT. Trimming removed 7 bases from V and 2 bases from J, with 27 bases in between. The CDR3 length is 18 residues. Here the CDR3 reads CASTPPGLDGVGTYEQYF. In nucleotides, the CDR3 is TGTGCCAGCACCCCCCCCGGCCTAGACGGGGTTGGGACCTACGAGCAGTACTTC.

The chain links TRBV29-1 to TRBJ1-5; maybe TRBD1 (6 bases). Germline values: CDR1 SQVTM, CDR2 ANQGSEA. V lost 6 bases and J 3 bases, leaving 12 bases between the germline ends. The CDR3 loop spans 13 amino acids. The CDR3 here is CSVQGQDNQPQHF. The CDR3 bases are TGCAGCGTCCAGGGGCAAGACAATCAGCCCCAGCATTTT.

This clone came up once. The gene calls are TRBV5-6 and TRBJ1-2, with 8 nucleotides matching TRBD1. Germline trimming cut 4 bases from V and 3 bases from J; bases unmatched to any gene: 8. Germline V gene sequence: CDR1 SGHDT, CDR2 YYEEEE. CDR3 size: 15 residues. The CDR3 protein is CASSPLQGGYYGYTF. CDR3 coding DNA: TGTGCCAGCAGCCCGCTACAGGGGGGTTACTATGGCTACACCTTC.

This chain connects TRBV24-1 to TRBJ1-1; D unclear. Looked up from germline, CDR1 is KGHDR and CDR2 is SFDVKD. The length of the CDR3 is 13 residues. V shed 4 bases and J shed 2 bases, with 7 bases lying between them. Here the CDR3 DNA reads TGTGCCACCAGTGACCCCACTAACACTGAAGCTTTCTTT. As protein: CATSDPTNTEAFF.

The chain combines TRBV6-5 with TRBJ1-5, with 10 nucleotides matching TRBD1. There are 14 residues in the CDR3. V lost 6 bases to trimming and J lost 5 bases; unmatched junction nucleotides: 4. Germline V gene data show CDR1 as MNHEY and CDR2 as SVGAGI. This CDR3 is CASSRDRGHQPQHF. CDR3 bases: TGTGCCAGCAGCCGGGACAGGGGACATCAGCCCCAGCATTTT.

J is TRBJ2-3 and V is TRBV6-5; D ambiguous. Per the germline V gene, CDR1 is MNHEY and CDR2 is SVGAGI. The CDR3 has 13 residues. V gave up 5 bases and J gave up 4 bases, with 10 bases separating them. The CDR3 DNA reads as TGTGCCAGCAGTCGCGAGGCCCCAGATACGCAGTATTTT. Translating gives CASSREAPDTQYF.

V and J are TRBV27 and TRBJ1-1; TRBD1 might be the D (6 bases). The ends were cut back, 5 bases at V and 0 bases at J, with 10 bases in the middle. This CDR3 spans 14 amino acids. Germline CDR1 and CDR2: MNHEY and SMNVEV (reference sequence). This CDR3 reads CASSLTGMNTEAFF. CDR3 DNA: TGTGCCAGCAGTCTTACAGGGATGAACACTGAAGCTTTCTTT.

The rearrangement joins TRBV6-2 or TRBV6-3 to TRBJ2-1; 8 nucleotides agree with TRBD2. The CDR3 has 15 residues. V trimming: 2 bases; J trimming: 4 bases; junction bases outside the gene matches: 4. Germline CDR1 and CDR2: MNHEY and SVGEGT. Here the CDR3 reads CASSYGTSGYNEQFF. Here the CDR3 DNA reads TGTGCCAGCAGTTACGGTACTAGCGGATACAATGAGCAGTTCTTC.

V gene TRBV5-4 combines with J gene TRBJ2-1; no clear D. Trimming shortened V by 4 bases and J by 4 bases, and 18 bases separated the two germline ends. Germline V CDR1 and CDR2: SGHNT, YYREEE (reference sequence). The CDR3 contains 16 residues. This CDR3 is CASSVSREVRYNEQFF. As DNA, the CDR3 is TGTGCCAGCAGCGTCAGTCGCGAGGTTAGGTACAATGAGCAGTTCTTC.

This sequence joins TRBV13 and TRBJ2-3; D remains ambiguous. This CDR3 has 13 amino acids. V dropped 4 bases and J dropped 0 bases, with 5 bases sitting between them. The germline gives CDR1 PRHDT, CDR2 FYEKMQ (reference sequence). CDR3 residues: CASSSTSTDTQYF. The CDR3, as DNA: TGTGCCAGCAGCTCGACTAGCACAGATACGCAGTATTTT.

The chain is built from TRBV5-1 and TRBJ2-2, with 9 bases aligning to TRBD1. CDR1 and CDR2 from the germline V gene are SGHRS and YFSETQ. The V gene end was trimmed by 7 bases and the J gene end by 5 bases; junction bases not matched to a gene: 9. This CDR3 is 15 amino acids long. The CDR3 nucleotides read TGCGCCAGCGGCGAACAGGGGGCTATTACCGGGGAGCTGTTTTTT. This codes for CASGEQGAITGELFF. The full variable domain, with the rest looked up from reference TRBV5-1 and TRBJ2-2, is KAGVTQTPRYLIKTRGQQVTLSCSPISGHRSVSWYQQTPGQGLQFLFEYFSETQRNKGNFPGRFSGRQFSNSRSEMNVSTLELGDSALYLCASGEQGAITGELFFGEGSRLTVL.

This clone occurred many times. CDR3 loop: CASSFRTGDAFF. In nucleotides, the CDR3 is TGTGCCAGCAGTTTCAGGACAGGGGACGCTTTCTTT. This chain links TRBV6-5 with TRBJ1-1; 9 bases line up with TRBD1. The CDR3 loop spans 12 amino acids. Germline-derived CDR1 and CDR2 are MNHEY and SVGAGI. Trimming took 4 bases from V and 11 from J; bases not matched to a gene: 5.

The rearrangement uses TRBV19 and TRBJ1-5, with TRBD1 as a possible D gene (5 bases). V was cut by 4 bases and J by 4 bases, with 11 bases left in between. From germline, CDR1 is LNHDA and CDR2 SQIVND (reference sequence). This CDR3 spans 14 amino acids. The CDR3 coding sequence is TGTGCCAGTAGTAAGGGGCCCGGAAATCAGCCCCAGCATTTT. Translated, it gives CASSKGPGNQPQHF.